This TCR beta chain originates from a study of T cells after yellow fever vaccination. General study points: Reappearance after the booster was seen for most primary-vaccination clones, at 95% to 97% CD4 and around 88% CD8.

5'RACE template switching generated TCR cDNA, adding a universal primer site and UMIs. TCRdb re-called the 5' RACE reads with MiXCR, one entry per CDR3 protein. The data contain hundreds of thousands of distinct CDR3 sequences, 4.1% of them seen just once; the ten biggest clones take up around 24%. The ends were cut back, 1 base at V and 4 bases at J, with 2 bases in the middle. The CDR3 contains 13 residues. This clonotype was picked up a small number of times. No antigen is known for it. The sample here was PBMCs, taken 5 days after the yellow fever booster vaccination. The chain couples TRBV12-3 or TRBV12-4 to TRBJ2-6; D remains unclear. This clonotype was obtained from a man between 18 and 35 years old who received the YFV17D yellow fever vaccine. In DNA form, the CDR3 reads TGTGCCAGCAGTTTAGTGGGGGCCAACGTCCTGACTTTC. Amino acids: CASSLVGANVLTF.